This TCR beta chain derives from a study of cytomegalovirus exposure and HLA in healthy donors. Germline values: CDR1 SGHVS, CDR2 FQNEAQ. This CDR3 has 14 amino acids. V lost 1 base and J 6 bases, leaving 9 bases between the germline ends. Points on this clone: Its target is not known.

General study results and limits: Overall, some 160 TCR beta chains were annotated as cytomegalovirus-associated.

The study ran its PCR with 60 Vbeta and 13 Jbeta primers. Using immunoSEQ multiplex PCR, the repertoire was profiled, and TCRdb retains in-frame clones only, with some absent. The sample consists of roughly 190,000 clones, roughly 80% of them appearing once. The chain recombines TRBV7-8 with TRBJ1-4; maybe TRBD1 (6 bases). The TCR sequence derives from a middle-aged man in good health and CMV-seronegative. The sequencing input was PBMCs. CDR3 nucleotide sequence: TGTGCCAGCAGCTTAGTAGGGGGTCATGAAAAACTGTTTTTT. Residues: CASSLVGGHEKLFF.